Sequencing of this T cell receptor (beta chain) was carried out in a study of control samples from healthy donors and cancer patients. Between the trimmed V and J ends, which lost 1 base and 6 bases, there was a span of 7 bases. Germline CDR1 reads MGHDK; CDR2 reads SYGVNS. The CDR3 runs 12 residues. Measured with immunoSEQ multiplex PCR; TCRdb has only the in-frame clones, and not every one. The sample has some 120,000 clones; roughly 87% are singletons. Sequenced material: blood. The clonotype was recovered from a man aged 35-49 years in good health. The rearrangement links TRBV25-1 to TRBJ2-7, with TRBD1 as a possible D gene (5 bases). DNA of the CDR3: TGTGCCAGCAGTGAATCAGGGTTCGAGCAGTACTTC. Protein: CASSESGFEQYF.